This is a list of T cell receptor beta chains from one sample in a study of post-analysis software for immune sequencing data. In TCRdb, the PCR reads were re-called with MiXCR into one record per CDR3 protein. The repertoire holds hundreds of thousands of distinct CDR3 sequences, with approximately 59% as singletons. Specimen: blood. The receptors derive from a girl aged 2-10 years with multiple sclerosis. Each CDR3 is given with its conserved first and last residue. Each record gives: D gene, V gene, clone size, J gene, CDR3 protein, CDR3 DNA. A D gene is named only where the DNA matches it firmly. Size values are once, few and many counts, or a class for expanded clones, and some rows have none.

>TRBD2|TRBV6-2/TRBV6-3|.|TRBJ2-1
CASSYRLAGEQFF
TGTGCCAGCAGTTATCGGCTAGCGGGAGAGCAGTTCTTC
>.|TRBV20-1|.|TRBJ2-5
CSATNRDGQETQYF
TGCAGTGCTACAAACCGGGACGGCCAAGAGACCCAGTACTTC
>.|TRBV30|.|TRBJ2-3
CAWSPRERTDTQYF
TGTGCCTGGAGTCCGAGGGAGCGAACAGATACGCAGTATTTT
>TRBD1|TRBV6-6|.|TRBJ1-1
CASIPWTGARNTEAFF
TGTGCCAGCATTCCATGGACAGGGGCGAGGAACACTGAAGCTTTCTTT
>TRBD1|TRBV7-2|.|TRBJ2-7
CASSLLGTGSYEQYF
TGTGCCAGCAGCTTATTGGGGACAGGGTCCTACGAGCAGTACTTC
>.|TRBV11-2|.|TRBJ2-1
CASSPPGGGYEQFF
TGTGCCAGCAGCCCCCCGGGAGGGGGCTATGAGCAGTTCTTC
>.|TRBV7-8|.|TRBJ2-5
CASSLAGRAGEETQYF
TGTGCCAGCAGCTTAGCCGGCAGGGCAGGGGAAGAGACCCAGTACTTC
>.|TRBV13|medium-sized|TRBJ2-3
CASSGGDPRTDTQYF
TGTGCCAGCAGCGGGGGAGACCCACGCACAGATACGCAGTATTTT
>.|TRBV12-3/TRBV12-4|many|TRBJ2-5
CASSLEGGHRVKYF
TGTGCCAGCAGTTTAGAGGGTGGGCACCGCGTGAAGTACTTC
>TRBD1|TRBV6-5|.|TRBJ1-4
CASSWSGTGNEKLFF
TGTGCCAGCAGTTGGTCCGGGACAGGGAATGAAAAACTGTTTTTT
>.|TRBV5-1|.|TRBJ1-2
CASSSSGDSNYGYTF
TGCGCCAGCAGCTCGTCAGGGGACTCTAACTATGGCTACACCTTC
>TRBD1|TRBV12-3/TRBV12-4|.|TRBJ1-5
CASSKGDSGNQPQHF
TGTGCCAGCAGTAAAGGGGACAGCGGCAATCAGCCCCAGCATTTT
>.|TRBV12-3/TRBV12-4|.|TRBJ2-3
CASSFWGAQRHTDTQYF
TGTGCCAGCAGTTTTTGGGGGGCCCAGCGACACACAGATACGCAGTATTTT
>.|TRBV12-3/TRBV12-4|few|TRBJ2-3
CASSFSQSGTQYF
TGTGCCAGCAGTTTCAGTCAATCCGGTACGCAGTATTTT
>TRBD2|TRBV6-1|.|TRBJ2-7
CASTSGRAPHEQYF
TGTGCCAGCACAAGCGGGAGGGCCCCCCACGAGCAGTACTTC
>TRBD1|TRBV27|few|TRBJ2-7
CASSPSFGDRSNEQYF
TGTGCCAGCAGTCCCTCCTTCGGGGACAGATCCAACGAGCAGTACTTC
>.|TRBV4-1|.|TRBJ1-2
CASSQVSTGWNGYTF
TGCGCCAGCAGCCAAGTGTCCACAGGGTGGAATGGCTACACCTTC
>TRBD2|TRBV20-1|.|TRBJ2-5
CSASPSGGTYQETQYF
TGCAGTGCTTCCCCTAGCGGGGGGACGTACCAAGAGACCCAGTACTTC
>TRBD1|TRBV6-5|.|TRBJ1-2
CASSYRDRGNYGYTF
TGTGCCAGCAGTTACCGGGACAGGGGTAACTATGGCTACACCTTC
>TRBD1|TRBV2|.|TRBJ1-4
CASLPTGLVEKLFF
TGTGCCAGCTTACCGACAGGGTTGGTCGAAAAACTGTTTTTT
>TRBD1|TRBV30|.|TRBJ2-1
CAWRTGGSSYNEQFF
TGTGCCTGGAGAACAGGGGGCAGCTCCTACAATGAGCAGTTCTTC
>.|TRBV7-9|many|TRBJ2-7
CASSLSSYEQYF
TGTGCCAGCAGCTTGTCCTCCTACGAGCAGTACTTC
>.|TRBV7-2|few|TRBJ1-5
CASSLAGNRKQPQHF
TGTGCCAGCAGCTTAGCTGGGAATCGGAAGCAGCCCCAGCATTTT
>.|TRBV10-3|.|TRBJ2-3
CAISDSTDTQYF
TGTGCCATCAGTGACAGCACAGATACGCAGTATTTT
>.|TRBV28|.|TRBJ1-2
CASSPGVLDYGYTF
TGTGCCAGCAGTCCAGGGGTTCTAGACTATGGCTACACCTTC
>.|TRBV29-1|.|TRBJ2-1
CSVDRYRDTDEQFF
TGCAGCGTCGACAGGTACCGTGATACAGATGAGCAGTTCTTC
>.|TRBV5-1|once|TRBJ1-6
CASSSSQGPNSPLHF
TGCGCCAGCAGCTCGTCCCAGGGGCCGAATTCACCCCTCCACTTT
>TRBD2|TRBV7-2|.|TRBJ2-3
CASSLEGSGNTDTQYF
TGTGCCAGCAGCTTAGAGGGTAGCGGGAACACAGATACGCAGTATTTT
>.|TRBV6-6|.|TRBJ2-3
CASSYPGHPTDTQYF
TGTGCCAGCAGTTACCCGGGCCATCCCACAGATACGCAGTATTTT
>TRBD1|TRBV5-1|few|TRBJ1-2
CASSLVAGGVDGYTF
TGCGCCAGCAGCTTGGTAGCAGGGGGCGTAGATGGCTACACCTTC
>TRBD2|TRBV29-1|.|TRBJ2-1
CSVSVPGLAGVGYEQFF
TGCAGCGTTTCCGTCCCGGGACTAGCGGGAGTGGGGTATGAGCAGTTCTTC
>TRBD1|TRBV29-1|.|TRBJ2-7
CSAGDRYEQYF
TGCAGCGCCGGGGACAGGTACGAGCAGTACTTC
>TRBD2|TRBV7-2|.|TRBJ2-7
CASRTGRGLAGGAAYEQYF
TGTGCCAGCAGAACCGGAAGAGGACTAGCGGGAGGAGCGGCCTACGAGCAGTACTTC
>.|TRBV9|.|TRBJ2-2
CASAGTRNTGELFF
TGTGCCAGCGCCGGGACTCGAAACACCGGGGAGCTGTTTTTT
>.|TRBV29-1|few|TRBJ2-3
CSVQGTDTQYF
TGCAGCGTGCAGGGCACAGATACGCAGTATTTT
>.|TRBV6-5|.|TRBJ2-5
CASNQVEGETQYF
TGTGCCAGCAATCAGGTCGAAGGGGAGACCCAGTACTTC
>.|TRBV6-6|few|TRBJ2-5
CASSYEGETQYF
TGTGCCAGCAGTTACGAGGGAGAGACCCAGTACTTC
>.|TRBV7-2|few|TRBJ2-4
CASSLDLVGALKNIQYF
TGTGCCAGCAGCTTAGATCTTGTGGGGGCCCTTAAAAACATTCAGTACTTC
>.|TRBV6-1|.|TRBJ1-4
CASSAPNEKLFF
TGTGCCAGCAGTGCACCCAATGAAAAACTGTTTTTT
>TRBD1|TRBV6-6|.|TRBJ2-7
CASHLRQGGEQYF
TGTGCCAGCCACCTGAGACAGGGGGGCGAGCAGTACTTC
>.|TRBV7-2|.|TRBJ1-1
CASSLGVDRALNTEAFF
TGTGCCAGCAGCTTAGGGGTTGATCGGGCCTTGAACACTGAAGCTTTCTTT
>TRBD1|TRBV18|.|TRBJ2-4
CASSPPGQGNIQYF
TGTGCCAGCTCACCCCCCGGACAGGGAAACATTCAGTACTTC
>.|TRBV29-1|.|TRBJ1-4
CSVESPFGESGKLFF
TGCAGCGTTGAATCCCCCTTTGGGGAGTCTGGAAAACTGTTTTTT
>TRBD1|TRBV5-1|.|TRBJ1-2
CASSLNRGSNYGYTF
TGCGCCAGCAGCCTTAACAGGGGTTCTAACTATGGCTACACCTTC
>TRBD1|TRBV6-2/TRBV6-3|few|TRBJ1-2
CASSTATGRNYGYTF
TGTGCCAGCAGTACCGCGACAGGGAGGAACTATGGCTACACCTTC
>.|TRBV9|.|TRBJ2-7
CASSVGHGGPSYEQYF
TGTGCCAGCAGCGTCGGCCATGGAGGGCCCTCCTACGAGCAGTACTTC
>TRBD1|TRBV6-1|.|TRBJ1-6
CASSPIRDRTNSPLHF
TGTGCCAGCAGTCCCATCCGGGACAGAACAAATTCACCCCTCCACTTT
>.|TRBV29-1|.|TRBJ2-7
CSVSKGGLENEQYF
TGCAGCGTTTCTAAAGGGGGTCTTGAGAACGAGCAGTACTTC
>TRBD1|TRBV12-3/TRBV12-4|.|TRBJ2-1
CASSLGTGRHSYNEQFF
TGTGCCAGCAGCCTCGGGACAGGGCGTCACTCCTACAATGAGCAGTTCTTC
>.|TRBV12-5|few|TRBJ1-1
CASGLSGPTGTEAFF
TGTGCTAGTGGTTTGTCCGGACCGACGGGGACTGAAGCTTTCTTT
>.|TRBV5-5|few|TRBJ2-7
CASSSGVAYEQYF
TGTGCCAGCAGCTCAGGGGTTGCCTACGAGCAGTACTTC
>.|TRBV4-2|few|TRBJ2-1
CASSQERNNEQFF
TGTGCCAGCAGCCAAGAAAGGAACAATGAGCAGTTCTTC
>.|TRBV27|.|TRBJ1-6
CASSSETGLNSPLHF
TGTGCCAGCAGCTCCGAGACAGGACTTAATTCACCCCTCCACTTT
>.|TRBV9|.|TRBJ2-6
CASSVWASGANVLTF
TGTGCCAGCAGCGTATGGGCTTCTGGGGCCAACGTCCTGACTTTC
>.|TRBV19|.|TRBJ2-7
CASSILLTQSSEQYF
TGTGCCAGTAGTATTTTGCTCACTCAATCTTCCGAGCAGTACTTC
>.|TRBV11-2|.|TRBJ1-5
CASSLGGAPSNQPQHF
TGTGCCAGCAGCTTAGGTGGTGCACCTAGCAATCAGCCCCAGCATTTT